This T cell receptor beta chain was retrieved from a study of blood T cell repertoires in COVID-19. Study details: Both acute and convalescent COVID-19 samples were obtained from the United States, Italy and Spain. PBMCs, B-cell-depleted T cells, or T cells were the source of the cDNA or gDNA that made up the material.

The CDR3 runs 16 residues. Germline lookup yields CDR1 SGHRS and CDR2 YFSETQ. V lost 0 bases and J lost 2, with 11 bases in between. This clone was counted only a few times. In the authors' workflow: Quantification of nucleated cells was approximated via reference gene primer amplification. Some clones are missing from TCRdb's copy, which holds only in-frame ones; the method was immunoSEQ multiplex PCR. For V, J and clone size, that table is used; D and trimming come from the DNA. The top ten hold 12% of the sample, which has 35,000 to 45,000 clones, approximately 85% seen once. This chain connects TRBV5-1 to TRBJ2-2; weak D call: TRBD1 (6 bases). Sequencing was performed on peripheral blood. The sequence derives from a human donor in a cohort sampled during active COVID-19. CDR3 DNA: TGCGCCAGCAGCTTGGTAGGGGGAGATAACACCGGGGAGCTGTTTTTT. Protein: CASSLVGGDNTGELFF.